What follows are 21 T cell receptor beta chains derived from one specimen sequenced in a study of blood T cells in healthy people across ages (dated by TCRdb to the mid-2010s). The library was made by 5' RACE. The sequencing machine was an Illumina HiSeq 2500. A second roughly 7 to 11 cycle PCR used a sample-barcoded 5' primer and a J-beta primer mix. Starting from the raw public reads, TCRdb applied fastp trimming at Q25, assembled clones with MiXCR and retained in-frame beta chains. Each CDR3 protein gets just one entry, which takes the most common genes and DNA from the rows behind it. The sample table records some 710,000 distinct CDR3 sequences; about a fifth of these occur just once. The ten largest clones add up to 20% to 25% of the sample. Sequences were obtained from blood. Every receptor here comes from a man between 65 and 85 years old in good health.

This clonotype has a handful of counts. This chain joins TRBV13 and TRBJ2-1; 7 bases are a match to TRBD2. The CDR3 length is 13 residues. Germline V lookup: CDR1 PRHDT, CDR2 FYEKMQ (reference sequence). The ends lost 5 bases at V and 10 bases at J; junction bases unmatched: 8. The CDR3: CASSRAGDQEQFF. The DNA of the CDR3 is TGTGCCAGCAGCCGCGCGGGGGATCAAGAGCAGTTCTTC.

This clonotype has just a few counts. The gene calls are TRBV6-2 or TRBV6-3 and TRBJ2-7; no clear D gene. CDR1 is MNHEY, CDR2 SVGEGT, per germline. The length of the CDR3 is 12 residues. Trimming stripped 6 bases from V and 2 bases from J, with 8 bases between. The CDR3 loop is CASREAAYEQYF. The CDR3 DNA sequence: TGTGCCAGCAGGGAAGCCGCCTACGAGCAGTACTTC.

This sequence joins TRBV5-1 and TRBJ1-1, with D tentatively TRBD1 (6 bases). Germline V lookup: CDR1 SGHRS, CDR2 YFSETQ. Deletions cut 4 bases from V and 11 bases from J, with 12 bases between. The CDR3 is 11 residues long. CDR3 in DNA: TGCGCCAGCAGCCACAGGGTTGGCGCTTTCTTT. Encoded protein: CASSHRVGAFF.

This clonotype was seen a handful of times. The rearrangement uses TRBV6-1 and TRBJ1-2; D is uncertain. This CDR3 is built from 13 residues. Trimming pared 2 bases from V and 3 bases from J, leaving 7 bases between. Germline V gives CDR1 MNHNS, CDR2 SASEGT. The CDR3 sequence is CASSELGDYGYTF. For the CDR3, the DNA is TGTGCCAGCAGTGAATTGGGTGACTATGGCTACACCTTC.

This clonotype has a handful of counts. The J gene is TRBJ2-7, the V gene TRBV3-1; no clear D gene. With 1 base removed from V and 1 base from J, the gap between germline ends came to 11 bases. The CDR3 is 15 residues long. The germline V gene encodes CDR1 LGHDT and CDR2 YNNKEL (reference sequence). In DNA, the CDR3 is TGTGCCAGCAGCCAAGGCCGAACCACTTCCTACGAGCAGTACTTC. It yields the protein CASSQGRTTSYEQYF.

This clonotype was counted only a few times. This chain connects TRBV7-9 to TRBJ1-5; the match to TRBD1 covers 11 bases. The junction had 10 bases not matched to a gene; V was cut back by 5 bases and J by 7 bases. The CDR3 is 16 residues long. Germline V gene sequence: CDR1 SEHNR, CDR2 FQNEAQ (reference sequence). CDR3 sequence reads: CASSPGQGASVQPQHF. The CDR3 DNA follows: TGTGCCAGCAGCCCAGGACAGGGGGCCTCAGTGCAGCCCCAGCATTTT.

The chain is built from TRBV9 and TRBJ2-5, with D possibly being TRBD2 (5 bases). Germline lookup yields CDR1 SGDLS and CDR2 YYNGEE. There are 15 residues in the CDR3. The V end was cut by 0 bases, the J end by 3 bases, with 12 bases between. CDR3 coding DNA: TGTGCCAGCAGCGTAGGGACTCCATTGGAAGAGACCCAGTACTTC. Its protein is CASSVGTPLEETQYF.

This clonotype was seen a handful of times. The V and J genes are TRBV28 and TRBJ2-7; D not certain. The J call may be incorrect, as the DNA end agrees better with TRBJ2-5. Germline V gene lookup returns CDR1 MDHEN and CDR2 SYDVKM. CDR3 size: 13 residues. This CDR3 reads CASSSHAQETQYF. The DNA of the CDR3 is TGTGCCAGCAGCTCTCACGCACAAGAGACCCAGTACTTC.

There are a few counts of this clonotype. In DNA, the CDR3 is TGTGCCAGCAGCTTAGCGCAGGCCTCGACCCCACTCTACAATGAGCAGTTCTTC. Translating gives CASSLAQASTPLYNEQFF. This chain joins TRBV7-9 and TRBJ2-1, with unresolved D. The CDR3 is made up of 18 amino acids. Trimming left V 0 bases short and J 3 bases short, with 18 bases between. In germline, CDR1 is SEHNR, CDR2 FQNEAQ (reference sequence). Supplemented by reference TRBV7-9 and TRBJ2-1, the full variable domain reads DTGVSQNPRHKITKRGQNVTFRCDPISEHNRLYWYRQTLGQGPEFLTYFQNEAQLEKSRLLSDRFSAERPKGSFSTLEIQRTEQGDSAMYLCASSLAQASTPLYNEQFFGPGTRLTVL.

This chain joins TRBV11-2 and TRBJ1-2; 7 positions agree with TRBD1. V shed 3 bases and J 8 bases; nucleotides not matched to a gene: 6. Germline V CDR1 and CDR2: SGHAT, FQNNGV. The CDR3 is made up of 13 amino acids. CDR3 nucleotide sequence: TGTGCCAGCAGCTTCGACAGGGTGGAAGGCTACACCTTC. Its translation: CASSFDRVEGYTF.

Only a few counts were recorded for this clonotype. The chain couples TRBV12-3 or TRBV12-4 to TRBJ2-1; TRBD2 matches at 11 bases. The CDR3 extends over 14 amino acids. V lost 5 bases, J lost 9 bases, and 6 bases stayed unmatched. This CDR3 is CASSLSGGAREQFF. In DNA form, the CDR3 reads TGTGCCAGCAGTCTTAGCGGGGGGGCGCGTGAGCAGTTCTTC.

This clonotype was counted many times. The chain combines TRBV20-1 with TRBJ2-5; the D is unclear. This CDR3 has 14 amino acids. Trimming removed 0 bases from V and 5 bases from J, with 13 bases in between. Looked up from germline, CDR1 is DFQATT and CDR2 is SNEGSKA (reference sequence). In DNA form, the CDR3 reads TGCAGTGCTAGAGATGTGCAGTTGGGGGAGACCCAGTACTTC. Encoded protein: CSARDVQLGETQYF.

In this sample, this clonotype turned up once. The genes are TRBV12-3 or TRBV12-4 and TRBJ2-3; 7 bases agree with TRBD1. V lost 5 bases and J lost 8; bases outside the gene matches: 16. The CDR3 runs 16 residues. CDR3 amino acids: CASSLRSRGPSSTQYF. The CDR3 DNA follows: TGTGCCAGCAGTCTTAGATCTAGGGGGCCCTCATCTACGCAGTATTTT.

This clonotype was picked up a small number of times. The chain has TRBV18 and TRBJ1-1, with D maybe TRBD1 (6 bases). The CDR3 runs to 16 residues. The V end was cut by 3 bases, the J end by 0 bases, with 14 bases between. Per germline, CDR1 KGHSH and CDR2 LQKENI. The chain's CDR3 is CASSPGGTKMNTEAFF. In nucleotides, the CDR3 is TGTGCCAGCTCACCTGGGGGGACAAAAATGAACACTGAAGCTTTCTTT. Supplemented by reference TRBV18 and TRBJ1-1, the full variable domain reads NAGVMQNPRHLVRRRGQEARLRCSPMKGHSHVYWYRQLPEEGLKFMVYLQKENIIDESGMPKERFSAEFPKEGPSILRIQQVVRGDSAAYFCASSPGGTKMNTEAFFGQGTRLTVV.

The chain joins TRBV6-5 to TRBJ2-3, with TRBD2 as a possible D gene (6 bases). With 2 bases removed from V and 4 bases from J, the gap between germline ends came to 16 bases. Per germline, CDR1 MNHEY and CDR2 SVGAGI. The CDR3 consists of 16 residues. CDR3 protein: CASSYSGGPTSDTQYF. CDR3 DNA: TGTGCCAGCAGTTACAGCGGAGGGCCCACCTCAGATACGCAGTATTTT.

The genes are TRBV19 and TRBJ2-1, with D unresolved. CDR3 length: 14 residues. Germline CDR1 is LNHDA and CDR2 is SQIVND (reference sequence). Trimming took off 2 bases at V and 5 bases at J, with 10 bases between the two ends. This CDR3 is CASSIMAANNEQFF. As DNA, the CDR3 is TGTGCCAGTAGTATAATGGCAGCGAACAATGAGCAGTTCTTC.

This clonotype was seen a handful of times. The chain uses TRBV13 and TRBJ1-6; D may be TRBD1 (6 bases). The CDR3 totals 15 residues. Germline V gene sequence: CDR1 PRHDT, CDR2 FYEKMQ (reference sequence). V gave up 1 base and J gave up 7 bases, with 11 bases separating them. The CDR3 is CASSLDRDGNSPLHF. The CDR3, as DNA: TGTGCCAGCAGCTTAGACAGGGATGGAAATTCACCCCTCCACTTT.

This clonotype was seen only a few times. The V call is TRBV6-6, the J call TRBJ1-2; possibly TRBD1 for D (6 bases). Germline V gives CDR1 MNHNY, CDR2 SVGAGI (reference sequence). V was clipped by 7 bases and J by 8 bases, with 20 bases between them. This CDR3 region has 14 residues. CDR3 sequence reads: CASKIGGGSEGYTF. Written as DNA, the CDR3 is TGTGCCAGCAAGATAGGGGGGGGCTCGGAAGGCTACACCTTC.

This chain uses TRBV6-7 with TRBJ2-1; a possible D gene is TRBD2 (5 bases). TRBV6-7 is marked as an open reading frame, function uncertain. The CDR3 is made up of 17 amino acids. Deletions cut 0 bases from V and 5 bases from J, with 17 bases between. Written as DNA, the CDR3 is TGTGCCAGCAGTTACTCGATCCTCTGCCTACTAGACAATGAGCAGTTCTTC. Encoded protein: CASSYSILCLLDNEQFF.

This clonotype was picked up a small number of times. The chain couples TRBV10-1 to TRBJ2-3; D gene ambiguous. Trimming removed 7 bases at V and 9 bases at J, with 11 bases between. There are 11 residues in the CDR3. Germline CDR1 WNHNN, CDR2 SYGVQD (reference sequence). Written as DNA, the CDR3 is TGCGCCAGCAAGGGTTTCGGGACGCAGTATTTT. Translation: CASKGFGTQYF.

The genes are TRBV3-1 and TRBJ2-7; D possibly uses TRBD1 or TRBD2 (6 bases each). Trimming removed 5 bases from V and 2 bases from J, with 16 bases in between. CDR1 and CDR2 from the germline V gene are LGHDT and YNNKEL (reference sequence). CDR3 length: 15 residues. The CDR3 reads CASSKLGGLPYEQYF. CDR3 in DNA: TGTGCCAGCAGCAAACTAGGGGGGCTCCCCTACGAGCAGTACTTC.